This T cell receptor beta chain was captured by sequencing in a study of cytomegalovirus exposure and HLA in healthy donors. Study information: Approximately 85 million unique TCRs from HLA-typed donors were held in an early data release. Points from the study as a whole: Earlier analysis yielded a pattern in which most TCR beta V segments were productive about 90% or about 30% of the time.

The PCR had 60 Vbeta and 13 Jbeta primers. Sequencing used immunoSEQ multiplex PCR; TCRdb keeps in-frame clones, though not all of them. This table has 95,000 to 130,000 clones, about 86% appearing once. As concerns this clone: Its specificity is not known.

This CDR3 comprises 16 residues. V gave up 10 bases and J gave up 7 bases; unmatched junction bases: 16. Germline CDR1 WNHNN, CDR2 SYGVQD (reference sequence). Material for sequencing was PBMCs. The genes are TRBV10-1 and TRBJ2-1; TRBD2 aligns across 10 bases. The TCR sequence derives from a woman in her 30s in good health and CMV-seronegative. CDR3 residues: CATPRAGGRGENEQFF. DNA for the CDR3: TGCGCCACCCCAAGAGCGGGAGGGCGGGGGGAAAATGAGCAGTTCTTC.